This is a list of T cell receptor beta chains from one sample in a study of T cell responses to AZD1222 COVID-19 vaccine. The table came from immunoSEQ multiplex PCR; TCRdb's copy has only in-frame clones and leaves some out. The sample records 150,000 or so clones, around 91% being singletons. The sequenced sample was peripheral blood, obtained on day 0 of AZD1222 vaccination. The receptors shown here come from an adult in good health. CDR3s include the opening cysteine and the closing phenylalanine or tryptophan. The order of the fields is V gene, J gene, D gene, clone size, CDR3 protein, CDR3 DNA. A D gene is named only where the DNA matches it firmly. Clone size, where shown, is once, few, many, or a class for clones that have expanded.

TRBV5-1,TRBJ1-1,NA,NA,CASWDRGSATEAFF,TGCGCCAGCTGGGACCGGGGGTCTGCCACTGAAGCTTTCTTT
TRBV5-1,TRBJ1-1,TRBD1,NA,CASSLGQGGDLNTEAFF,TGCGCCAGCAGCTTGGGACAGGGGGGCGATCTGAACACTGAAGCTTTCTTT
TRBV9,TRBJ2-5,NA,NA,CASSGAGVGAGETQYF,TGTGCCAGCAGCGGAGCAGGTGTGGGGGCTGGGGAGACCCAGTACTTC
TRBV4-3,TRBJ1-3,NA,NA,CASSQHRSGNTIYF,TGCGCCAGCAGCCAACACAGGTCAGGGAACACCATATATTTT
TRBV6-5,TRBJ1-5,NA,NA,CASSPVGSNQPQHF,TGTGCCAGCAGCCCCGTGGGGAGCAATCAGCCCCAGCATTTT
TRBV5-1,TRBJ2-2,NA,NA,CASSYGVTGELFF,TGCGCCAGCAGCTACGGAGTCACCGGGGAGCTGTTTTTT
TRBV7-9,TRBJ2-7,NA,few,CASSPVDGWGQYF,TGTGCCAGCAGCCCGGTGGACGGTTGGGGGCAGTACTTC
TRBV5-4,TRBJ2-5,NA,NA,CASSLAPQETQYF,TGTGCCAGCAGCTTGGCTCCGCAAGAGACCCAGTACTTC
TRBV5-4,TRBJ2-3,NA,NA,CASSWDPSTDTQYF,TGTGCCAGCAGCTGGGACCCTAGCACAGATACGCAGTATTTT
TRBV4-3,TRBJ2-1,NA,NA,CASSQFRDNYNEQFF,TGCGCCAGCAGCCAATTCCGGGACAACTACAATGAGCAGTTCTTC
TRBV21-1,TRBJ2-7,NA,NA,CASITSGAYEQYF,TGTGCCAGCATCACCTCGGGGGCCTACGAGCAGTACTTC